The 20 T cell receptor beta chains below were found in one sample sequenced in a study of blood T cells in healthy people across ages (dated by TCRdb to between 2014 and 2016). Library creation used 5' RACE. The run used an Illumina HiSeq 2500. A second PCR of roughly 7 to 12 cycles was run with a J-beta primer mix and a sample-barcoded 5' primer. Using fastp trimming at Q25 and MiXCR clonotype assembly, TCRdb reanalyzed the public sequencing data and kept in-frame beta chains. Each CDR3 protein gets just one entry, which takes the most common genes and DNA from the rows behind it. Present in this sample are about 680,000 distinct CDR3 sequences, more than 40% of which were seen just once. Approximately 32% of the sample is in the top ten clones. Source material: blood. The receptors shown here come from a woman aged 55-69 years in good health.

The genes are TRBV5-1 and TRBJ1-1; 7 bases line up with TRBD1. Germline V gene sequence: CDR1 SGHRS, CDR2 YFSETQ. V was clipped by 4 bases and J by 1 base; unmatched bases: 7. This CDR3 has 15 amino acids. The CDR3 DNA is TGCGCCAGCAGCACCCCGGGACAGCCGAACACTGAAGCTTTCTTT. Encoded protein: CASSTPGQPNTEAFF.

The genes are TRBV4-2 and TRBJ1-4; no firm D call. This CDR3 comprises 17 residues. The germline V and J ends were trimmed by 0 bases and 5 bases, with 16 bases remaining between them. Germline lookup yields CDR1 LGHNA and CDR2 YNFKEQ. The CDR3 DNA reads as TGTGCCAGCAGCCAAGAGTTCGTCGAAGGTAGAAATGAAAAACTGTTTTTT. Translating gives CASSQEFVEGRNEKLFF.

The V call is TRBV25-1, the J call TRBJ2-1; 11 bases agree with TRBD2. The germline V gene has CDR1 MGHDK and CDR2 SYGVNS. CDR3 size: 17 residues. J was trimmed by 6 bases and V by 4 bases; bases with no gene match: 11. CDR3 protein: CASSGGLAEISRNEQFF. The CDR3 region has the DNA TGTGCCAGCAGTGGGGGACTAGCGGAAATCTCCCGCAATGAGCAGTTCTTC.

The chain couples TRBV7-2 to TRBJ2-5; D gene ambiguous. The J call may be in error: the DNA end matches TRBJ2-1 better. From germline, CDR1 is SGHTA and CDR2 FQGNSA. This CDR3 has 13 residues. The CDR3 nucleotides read TGTGCCAGCAGCTTGCACCACCAAGAGACCCAGTTCTTC. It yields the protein CASSLHHQETQFF.

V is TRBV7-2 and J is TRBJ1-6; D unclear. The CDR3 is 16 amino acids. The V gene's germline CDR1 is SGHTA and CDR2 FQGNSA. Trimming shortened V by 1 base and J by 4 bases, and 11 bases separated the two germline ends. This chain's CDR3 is CASSLGSQHYNSPLHF. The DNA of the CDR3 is TGTGCCAGCAGCTTAGGTAGCCAGCATTATAATTCACCCCTCCACTTT. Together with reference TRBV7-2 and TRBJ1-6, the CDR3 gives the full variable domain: GAGVSQSPSNKVTEKGKDVELRCDPISGHTALYWYRQSLGQGLEFLIYFQGNSAPDKSGLPSDRFSAERTGGSVSTLTIQRTQQEDSAVYLCASSLGSQHYNSPLHFGNGTRLTVT.

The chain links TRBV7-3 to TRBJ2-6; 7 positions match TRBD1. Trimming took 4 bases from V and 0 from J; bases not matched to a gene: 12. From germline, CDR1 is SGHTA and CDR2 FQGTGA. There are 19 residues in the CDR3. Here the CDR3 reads CASSSPATGTTSGANVLTF. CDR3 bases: TGTGCCAGCAGCTCCCCCGCGACAGGGACAACCTCTGGGGCCAACGTCCTGACTTTC.

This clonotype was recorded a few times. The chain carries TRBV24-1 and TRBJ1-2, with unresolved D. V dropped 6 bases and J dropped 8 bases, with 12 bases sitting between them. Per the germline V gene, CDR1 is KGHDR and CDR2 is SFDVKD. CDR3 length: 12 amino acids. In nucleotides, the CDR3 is TGTGCCACCAGTCCGTGGGCTTGGGGCTACACCTTC. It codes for CATSPWAWGYTF.

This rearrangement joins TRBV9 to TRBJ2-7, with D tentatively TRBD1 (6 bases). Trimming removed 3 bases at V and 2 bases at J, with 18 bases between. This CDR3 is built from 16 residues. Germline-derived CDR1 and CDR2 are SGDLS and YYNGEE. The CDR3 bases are TGTGCCAGCAGCGCCCCGATAAGGACAGAGACCTACGAGCAGTACTTC. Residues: CASSAPIRTETYEQYF.

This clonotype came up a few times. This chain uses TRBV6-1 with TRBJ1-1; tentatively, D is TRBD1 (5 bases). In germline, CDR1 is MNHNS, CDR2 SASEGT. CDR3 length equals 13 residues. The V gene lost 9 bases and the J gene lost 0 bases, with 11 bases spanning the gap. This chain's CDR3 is CASSGTLNTEAFF. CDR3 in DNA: TGTGCCAGTTCCGGGACCCTGAACACTGAAGCTTTCTTT.

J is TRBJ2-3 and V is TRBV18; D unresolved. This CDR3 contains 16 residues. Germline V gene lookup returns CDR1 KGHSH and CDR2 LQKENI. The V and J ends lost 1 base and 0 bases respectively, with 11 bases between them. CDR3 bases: TGTGCCAGCTCACCACGCGAGACCACTAGCACAGATACGCAGTATTTT. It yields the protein CASSPRETTSTDTQYF.

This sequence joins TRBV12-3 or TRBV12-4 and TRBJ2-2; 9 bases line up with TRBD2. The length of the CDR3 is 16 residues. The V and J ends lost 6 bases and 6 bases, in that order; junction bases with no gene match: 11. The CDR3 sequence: CASSSPFSGSAGELFF. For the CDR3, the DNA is TGTGCCAGCAGCTCCCCGTTTAGCGGGAGTGCCGGGGAGCTGTTTTTT.

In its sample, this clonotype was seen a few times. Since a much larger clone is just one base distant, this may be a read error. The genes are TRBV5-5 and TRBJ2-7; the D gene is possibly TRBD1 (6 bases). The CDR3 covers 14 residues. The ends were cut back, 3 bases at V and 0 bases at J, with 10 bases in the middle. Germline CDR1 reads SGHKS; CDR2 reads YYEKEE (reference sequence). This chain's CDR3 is CASSYRDTSYEQYF. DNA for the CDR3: TGTGCCAGCAGCTACCGGGACACCTCCTACGAGCAGTACTTC.

CDR3 sequence reads: CASSPRMVNTEAFF. DNA of the CDR3: TGTGCCAGCAGCCCTAGAATGGTGAACACTGAAGCTTTCTTT. V usage is TRBV7-9 and J usage is TRBJ1-1; D is uncertain. CDR3 size: 14 residues. Germline V gene sequence: CDR1 SEHNR, CDR2 FQNEAQ (reference sequence). V was clipped by 5 bases and J by 0 bases, with 10 bases between them. Complete variable domain (other parts from reference TRBV7-9 and TRBJ1-1): DTGVSQNPRHKITKRGQNVTFRCDPISEHNRLYWYRQTLGQGPEFLTYFQNEAQLEKSRLLSDRFSAERPKGSFSTLEIQRTEQGDSAMYLCASSPRMVNTEAFFGQGTRLTVV.

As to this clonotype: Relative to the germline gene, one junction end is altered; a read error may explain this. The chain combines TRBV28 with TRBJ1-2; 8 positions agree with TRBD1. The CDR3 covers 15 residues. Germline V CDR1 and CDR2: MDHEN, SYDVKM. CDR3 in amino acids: CASSIQGAANHGYTF. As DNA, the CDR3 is TGTGCCAGCAGCATCCAGGGGGCTGCTAACCATGGCTACACCTTC.

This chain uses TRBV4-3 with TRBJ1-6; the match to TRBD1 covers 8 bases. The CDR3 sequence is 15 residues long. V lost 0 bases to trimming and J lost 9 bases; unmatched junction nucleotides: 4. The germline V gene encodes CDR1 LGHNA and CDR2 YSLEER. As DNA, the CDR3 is TGCGCCAGCAGCCAAGAACCAGGGGGCGGTTCACCCCTCCACTTT. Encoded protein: CASSQEPGGGSPLHF.

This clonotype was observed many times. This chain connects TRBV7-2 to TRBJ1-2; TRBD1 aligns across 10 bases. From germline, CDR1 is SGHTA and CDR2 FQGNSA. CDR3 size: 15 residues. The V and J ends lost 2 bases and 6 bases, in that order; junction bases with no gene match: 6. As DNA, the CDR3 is TGTGCCAGCAGCTTATCTCCGACAGGGGGCGATGGCTACACCTTC. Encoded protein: CASSLSPTGGDGYTF.

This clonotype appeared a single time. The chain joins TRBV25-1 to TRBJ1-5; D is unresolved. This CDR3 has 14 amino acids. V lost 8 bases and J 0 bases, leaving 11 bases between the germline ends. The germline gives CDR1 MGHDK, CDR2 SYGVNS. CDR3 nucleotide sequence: TGTGCCAGCGCCTGGGCGTATAGCAATCAGCCCCAGCATTTT. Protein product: CASAWAYSNQPQHF.

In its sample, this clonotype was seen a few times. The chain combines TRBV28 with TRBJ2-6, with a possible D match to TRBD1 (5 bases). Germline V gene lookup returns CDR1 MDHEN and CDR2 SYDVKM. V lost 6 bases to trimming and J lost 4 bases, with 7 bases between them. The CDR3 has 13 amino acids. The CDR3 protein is CASRRQGANVLTF. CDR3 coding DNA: TGTGCCAGCAGACGACAGGGGGCCAACGTCCTGACTTTC.

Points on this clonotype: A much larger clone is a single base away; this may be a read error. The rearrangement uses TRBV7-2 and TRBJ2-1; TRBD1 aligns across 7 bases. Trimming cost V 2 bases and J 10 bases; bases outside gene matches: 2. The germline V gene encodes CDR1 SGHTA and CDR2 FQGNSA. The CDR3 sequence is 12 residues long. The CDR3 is CASSLRGGEQFF. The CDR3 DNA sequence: TGTGCCAGCAGCTTAAGAGGGGGCGAGCAGTTCTTC.

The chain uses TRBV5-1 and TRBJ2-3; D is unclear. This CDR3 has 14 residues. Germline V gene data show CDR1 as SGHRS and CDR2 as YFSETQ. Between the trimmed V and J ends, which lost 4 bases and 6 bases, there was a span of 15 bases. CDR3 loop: CASSRMMASDTQYF. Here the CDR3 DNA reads TGCGCCAGCAGCCGGATGATGGCGTCGGATACGCAGTATTTT.